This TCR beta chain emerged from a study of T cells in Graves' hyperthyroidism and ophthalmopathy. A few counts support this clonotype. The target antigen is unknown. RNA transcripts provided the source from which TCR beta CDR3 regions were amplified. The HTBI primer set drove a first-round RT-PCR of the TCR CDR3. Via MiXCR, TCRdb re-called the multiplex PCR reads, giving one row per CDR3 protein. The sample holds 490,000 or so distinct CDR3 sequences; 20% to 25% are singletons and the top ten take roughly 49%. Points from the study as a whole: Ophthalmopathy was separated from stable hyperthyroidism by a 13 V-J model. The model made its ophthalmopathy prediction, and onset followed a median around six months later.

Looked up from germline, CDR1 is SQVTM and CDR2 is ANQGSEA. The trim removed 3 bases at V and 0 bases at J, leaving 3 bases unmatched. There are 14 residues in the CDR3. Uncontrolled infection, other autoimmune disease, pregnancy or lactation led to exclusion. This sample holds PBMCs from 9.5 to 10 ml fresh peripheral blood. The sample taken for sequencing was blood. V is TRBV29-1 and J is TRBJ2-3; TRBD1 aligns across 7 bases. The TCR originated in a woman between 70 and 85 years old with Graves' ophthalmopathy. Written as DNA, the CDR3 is TGCAGCGTTGAGCCAGGGGGAAGCACAGATACGCAGTATTTT. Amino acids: CSVEPGGSTDTQYF.